This entry is about one T cell receptor (beta chain). Its antigen is unidentified. This entry belongs to a study of shared clonotypes between healthy human individuals. Regarding the study as a whole: Read depth was anticipated to influence clonotype sharing among donors. All-four-donor shared clonotypes had higher generation probabilities than non-shared clonotypes did. Only blood underwent sampling, and tissue repertoires likely differ.

With 4 bases removed from V and 7 bases from J, the gap between germline ends came to 18 bases. This CDR3 spans 14 amino acids. Per germline, CDR1 SGHNT and CDR2 YYREEE (reference sequence). Repertoires were generated with immunoSEQ multiplex PCR, while TCRdb's copy carries only in-frame clones and drops some. The sample consists of 2 million to 2.5 million clones, approximately 94% of them appearing once. The specimen was naive CD4+ T cells sorted from blood. Subset of the sample: CD45RA+ positively selected. This sequence joins TRBV5-4 and TRBJ2-7; D is tentatively TRBD1 or TRBD2 (5 bases each). The TCR was taken from a man aged 18 to 30 in good health. DNA for the CDR3: TGTGCCAGCAGCCCATGGGACCCCGAAGGGGAGCAGTACTTC. The encoded protein is CASSPWDPEGEQYF.